This T cell receptor beta chain was documented in a study of response to subunit inactivated influenza vaccine. V was trimmed by 3 bases and J by 7 bases, leaving 13 bases between them. This CDR3 comprises 15 residues. Germline CDR1 KGHSH, CDR2 LQKENI. Regarding the study as a whole: Each seasonal flu vaccination may recruit only limited new T cells, authors suggested.

One entry per CDR3 protein, called by TCRdb with MiXCR from the RT-PCR reads. This table has fewer than 400,000 distinct CDR3 sequences, just over 20% appearing once. The sample holds a few counts of this clonotype. Its specificity is unknown. The TCR originated in a man aged 45 to 70 who received an inactivated influenza vaccine. The sample was PBMCs from blood, taken approximately 22 months after vaccination. The chain couples TRBV18 to TRBJ1-6, with D maybe TRBD1 (5 bases). The DNA of the CDR3 is TGTGCCAGCTCACCCCCGGCAGGGTGGAATTCACCCCTCCACTTT. This sequence encodes CASSPPAGWNSPLHF.